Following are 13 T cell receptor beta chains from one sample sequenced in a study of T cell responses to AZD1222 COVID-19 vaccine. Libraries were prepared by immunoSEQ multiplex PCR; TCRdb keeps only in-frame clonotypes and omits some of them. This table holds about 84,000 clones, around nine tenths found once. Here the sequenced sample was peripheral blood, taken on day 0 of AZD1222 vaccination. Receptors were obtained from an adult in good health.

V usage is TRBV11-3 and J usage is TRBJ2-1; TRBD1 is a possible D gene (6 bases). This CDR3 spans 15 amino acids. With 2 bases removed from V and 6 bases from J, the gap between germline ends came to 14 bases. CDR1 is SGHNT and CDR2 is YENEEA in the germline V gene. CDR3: CASSLSTDSPNEQFF. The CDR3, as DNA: TGTGCCAGCAGCTTAAGTACGGACAGCCCCAATGAGCAGTTCTTC.

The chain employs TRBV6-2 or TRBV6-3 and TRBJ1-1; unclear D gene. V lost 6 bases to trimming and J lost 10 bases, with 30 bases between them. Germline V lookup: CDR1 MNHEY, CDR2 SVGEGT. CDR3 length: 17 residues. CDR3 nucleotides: TGTGCCAGCAGACCTACCCCGTACGGACTCCTACACCGTGGAGCTTTCTTT. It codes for CASRPTPYGLLHRGAFF.

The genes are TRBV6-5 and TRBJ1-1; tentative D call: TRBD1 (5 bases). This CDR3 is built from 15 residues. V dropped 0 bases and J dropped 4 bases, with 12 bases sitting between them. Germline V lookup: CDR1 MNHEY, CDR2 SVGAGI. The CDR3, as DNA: TGTGCCAGCAGTTACTCGGCAGGGTGGGGCACTGAAGCTTTCTTT. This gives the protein CASSYSAGWGTEAFF.

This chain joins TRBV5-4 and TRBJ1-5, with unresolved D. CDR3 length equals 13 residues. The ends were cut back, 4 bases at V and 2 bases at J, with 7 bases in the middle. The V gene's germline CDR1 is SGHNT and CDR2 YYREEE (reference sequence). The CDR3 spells CASSEHGNQPQHF. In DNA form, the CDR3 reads TGTGCCAGCAGCGAACATGGCAATCAGCCCCAGCATTTT.

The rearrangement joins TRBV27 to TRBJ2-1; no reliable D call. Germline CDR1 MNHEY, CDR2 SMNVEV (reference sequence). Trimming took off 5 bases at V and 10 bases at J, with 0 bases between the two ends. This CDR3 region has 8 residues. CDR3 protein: CASSEQFF. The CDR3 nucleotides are TGTGCCAGCAGTGAGCAGTTCTTC.

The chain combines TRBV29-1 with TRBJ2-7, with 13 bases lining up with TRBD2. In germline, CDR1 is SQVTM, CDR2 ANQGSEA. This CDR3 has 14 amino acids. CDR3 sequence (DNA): TGCAGTTTACCGGGACTAGCGGGATCCTACGAGCAGTACTTC. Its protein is CSLPGLAGSYEQYF.

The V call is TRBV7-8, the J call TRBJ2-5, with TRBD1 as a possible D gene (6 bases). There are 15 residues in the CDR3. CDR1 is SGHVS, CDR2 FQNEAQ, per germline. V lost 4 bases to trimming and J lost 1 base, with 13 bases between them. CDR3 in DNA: TGTGCCAGCAGCTCGTACAGGGACCCCCAAGAGACCCAGTACTTC. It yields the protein CASSSYRDPQETQYF.

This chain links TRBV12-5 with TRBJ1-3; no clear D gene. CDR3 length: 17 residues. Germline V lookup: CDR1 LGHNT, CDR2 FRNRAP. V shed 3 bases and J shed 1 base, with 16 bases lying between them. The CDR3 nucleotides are TGTGCTAGTGGTTTAGGTCAGAGCTCCCCTTCTGGAAACACCATATATTTT. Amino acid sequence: CASGLGQSSPSGNTIYF.

The CDR3 here is CASSLGQVYEQYF. CDR3 nucleotides: TGTGCCAGCTCCCTCGGACAGGTCTACGAGCAGTACTTC. The chain has TRBV18 and TRBJ2-7, with 7 bases aligning to TRBD1. This CDR3 spans 13 amino acids. The germline V gene encodes CDR1 KGHSH and CDR2 LQKENI. V trimming: 6 bases; J trimming: 3 bases; junction bases outside the gene matches: 5.

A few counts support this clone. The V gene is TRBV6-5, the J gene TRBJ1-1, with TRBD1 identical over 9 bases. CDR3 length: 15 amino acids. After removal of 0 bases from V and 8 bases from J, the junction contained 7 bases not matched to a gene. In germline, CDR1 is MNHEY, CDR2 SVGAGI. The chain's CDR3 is CASSYSRQGGAEAFF. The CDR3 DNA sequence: TGTGCCAGCAGTTACTCGCGACAGGGGGGCGCCGAAGCTTTCTTT.

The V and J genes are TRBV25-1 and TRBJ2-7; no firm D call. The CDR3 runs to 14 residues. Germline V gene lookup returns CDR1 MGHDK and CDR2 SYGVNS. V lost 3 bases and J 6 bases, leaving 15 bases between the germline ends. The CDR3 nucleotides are TGTGCCAGCAGTGAGCCCGATGTGCTTTTCGAGCAGTACTTC. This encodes CASSEPDVLFEQYF.

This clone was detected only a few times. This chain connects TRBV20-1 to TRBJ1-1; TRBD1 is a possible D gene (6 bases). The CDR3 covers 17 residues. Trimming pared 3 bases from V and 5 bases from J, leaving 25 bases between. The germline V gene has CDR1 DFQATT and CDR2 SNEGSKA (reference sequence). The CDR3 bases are TGCAGTGCTAGTGCCCGCCGAAAAGACAGGTTAATAACTGAAGCTTTCTTT. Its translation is CSASARRKDRLITEAFF.

CDR3 sequence: CASSRPGLADATGELFF. DNA of the CDR3: TGTGCCAGCAGCCGCCCGGGACTAGCGGACGCCACCGGGGAGCTGTTTTTT. V and J are TRBV4-2 and TRBJ2-2, with TRBD2 identical over 11 bases. The trim removed 4 bases at V and 4 bases at J, leaving 8 bases unmatched. Germline V gene data show CDR1 as LGHNA and CDR2 as YNFKEQ. The CDR3 loop spans 17 amino acids.